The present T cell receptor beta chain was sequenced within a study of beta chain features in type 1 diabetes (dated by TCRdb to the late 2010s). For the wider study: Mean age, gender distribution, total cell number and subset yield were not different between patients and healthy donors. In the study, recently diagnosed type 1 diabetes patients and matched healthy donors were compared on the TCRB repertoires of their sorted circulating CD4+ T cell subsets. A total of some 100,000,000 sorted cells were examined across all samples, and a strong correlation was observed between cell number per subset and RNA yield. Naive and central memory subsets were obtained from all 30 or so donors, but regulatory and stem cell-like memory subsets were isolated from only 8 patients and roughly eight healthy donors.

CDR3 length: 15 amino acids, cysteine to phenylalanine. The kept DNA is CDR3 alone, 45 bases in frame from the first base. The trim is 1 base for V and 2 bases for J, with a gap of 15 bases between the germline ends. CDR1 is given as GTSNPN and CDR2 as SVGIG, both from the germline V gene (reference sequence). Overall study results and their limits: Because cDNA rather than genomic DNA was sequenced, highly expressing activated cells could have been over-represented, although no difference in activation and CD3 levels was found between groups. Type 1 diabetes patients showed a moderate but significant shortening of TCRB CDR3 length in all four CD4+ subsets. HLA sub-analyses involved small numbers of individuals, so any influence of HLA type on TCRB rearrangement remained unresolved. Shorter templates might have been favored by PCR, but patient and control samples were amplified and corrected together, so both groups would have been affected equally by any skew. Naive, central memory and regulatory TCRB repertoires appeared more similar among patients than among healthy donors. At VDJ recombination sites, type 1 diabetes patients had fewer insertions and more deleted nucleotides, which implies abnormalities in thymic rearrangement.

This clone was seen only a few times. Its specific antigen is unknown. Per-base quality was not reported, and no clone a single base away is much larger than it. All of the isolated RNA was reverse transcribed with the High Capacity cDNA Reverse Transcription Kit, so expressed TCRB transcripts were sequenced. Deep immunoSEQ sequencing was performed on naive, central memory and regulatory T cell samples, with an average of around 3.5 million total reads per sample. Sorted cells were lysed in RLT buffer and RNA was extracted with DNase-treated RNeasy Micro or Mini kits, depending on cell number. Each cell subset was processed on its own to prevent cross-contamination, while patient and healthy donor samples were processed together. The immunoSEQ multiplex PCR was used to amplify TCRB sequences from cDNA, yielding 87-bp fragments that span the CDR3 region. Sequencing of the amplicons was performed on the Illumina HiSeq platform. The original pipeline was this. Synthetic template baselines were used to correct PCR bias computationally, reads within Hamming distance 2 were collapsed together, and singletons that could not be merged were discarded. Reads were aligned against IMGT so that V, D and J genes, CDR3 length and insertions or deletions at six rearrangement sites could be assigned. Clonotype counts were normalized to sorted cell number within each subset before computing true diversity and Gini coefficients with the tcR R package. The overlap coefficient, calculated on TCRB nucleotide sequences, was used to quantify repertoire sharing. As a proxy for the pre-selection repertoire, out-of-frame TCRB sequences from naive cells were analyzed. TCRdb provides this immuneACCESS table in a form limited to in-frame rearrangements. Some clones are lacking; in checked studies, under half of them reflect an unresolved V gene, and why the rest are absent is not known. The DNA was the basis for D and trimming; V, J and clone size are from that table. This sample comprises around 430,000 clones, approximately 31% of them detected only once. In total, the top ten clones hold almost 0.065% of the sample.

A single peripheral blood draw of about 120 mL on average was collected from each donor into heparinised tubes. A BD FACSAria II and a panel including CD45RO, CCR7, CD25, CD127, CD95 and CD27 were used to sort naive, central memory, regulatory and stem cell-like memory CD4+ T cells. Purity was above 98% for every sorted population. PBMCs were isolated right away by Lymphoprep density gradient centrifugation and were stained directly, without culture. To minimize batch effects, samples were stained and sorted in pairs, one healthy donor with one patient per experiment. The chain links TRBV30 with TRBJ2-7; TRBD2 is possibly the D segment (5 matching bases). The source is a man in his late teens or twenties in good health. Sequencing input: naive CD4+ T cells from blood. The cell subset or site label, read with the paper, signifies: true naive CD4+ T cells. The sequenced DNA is TGTGCCTGGAGTGCCGAGGGCTCGCCGACCTACGAGCAGTACTTC. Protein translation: CAWSAEGSPTYEQYF.